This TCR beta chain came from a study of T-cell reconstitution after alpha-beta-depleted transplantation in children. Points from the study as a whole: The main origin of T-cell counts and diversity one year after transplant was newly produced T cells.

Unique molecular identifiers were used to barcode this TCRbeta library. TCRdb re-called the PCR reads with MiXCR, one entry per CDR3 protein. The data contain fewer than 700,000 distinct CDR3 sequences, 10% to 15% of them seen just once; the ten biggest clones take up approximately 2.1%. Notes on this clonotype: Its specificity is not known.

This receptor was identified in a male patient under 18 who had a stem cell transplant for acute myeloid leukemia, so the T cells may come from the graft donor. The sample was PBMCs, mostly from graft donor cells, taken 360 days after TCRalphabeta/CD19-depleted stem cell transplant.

The CDR3 region is CASSSYSGIYNEQFF. The CDR3 bases are TGTGCCAGCAGTTCCTATAGCGGGATCTACAATGAGCAGTTCTTC. The J gene is TRBJ2-1, the V gene TRBV27; 8 bases line up with TRBD2. Germline assignment: CDR1 MNHEY and CDR2 SMNVEV (reference sequence). The CDR3 loop spans 15 amino acids. After removal of 4 bases from V and 3 bases from J, the junction contained 5 bases not matched to a gene.